These 5 T cell receptor beta chains came from one sample sequenced in a study of blood T cell repertoires in COVID-19. Data came from immunoSEQ multiplex PCR; TCRdb stores just in-frame clones and leaves some out. This sample carries under 350,000 clones, less than 90% of them seen once, and the ten largest clones take about 4.5%. Specimen: peripheral blood. The receptors were gathered from a man aged 55 to 70 who had recovered from COVID-19.

This clone was seen a handful of times. This chain connects TRBV5-1 to TRBJ1-4, with TRBD1 as a possible D gene (5 bases). The CDR3 totals 16 residues. The germline V gene encodes CDR1 SGHRS and CDR2 YFSETQ. V lost 1 base, J lost 0 bases, and 10 bases lay in between. The CDR3 spells CASSLWGFATNEKLFF. CDR3 DNA sequence: TGCGCCAGCAGCTTGTGGGGCTTTGCAACTAATGAAAAACTGTTTTTT. The whole variable domain, filled in from reference TRBV5-1 and TRBJ1-4, reads KAGVTQTPRYLIKTRGQQVTLSCSPISGHRSVSWYQQTPGQGLQFLFEYFSETQRNKGNFPGRFSGRQFSNSRSEMNVSTLELGDSALYLCASSLWGFATNEKLFFGSGTQLSVL.

The chain is built from TRBV5-1 and TRBJ1-2, with D perhaps TRBD1 (5 bases). V was cut by 0 bases and J by 6 bases, with 9 bases left in between. Germline V gene data show CDR1 as SGHRS and CDR2 as YFSETQ. The CDR3 contains 13 residues. CDR3 in amino acids: CASSLEGLNGYTF. The CDR3 region has the DNA TGCGCCAGCAGCTTGGAGGGGCTTAATGGCTACACCTTC.

The chain carries TRBV7-3 and TRBJ2-3; D may be TRBD2 (5 bases). The length of the CDR3 is 12 residues. V was trimmed by 5 bases and J by 10 bases, leaving 13 bases between them. Germline V gene sequence: CDR1 SGHTA, CDR2 FQGTGA. The CDR3: CASSPTSRAQYF. In DNA, the CDR3 is TGTGCCAGCAGCCCAACTAGTAGGGCGCAGTATTTT.

This clone has only a few counts. The same CDR3 can be traced to other DNA sequences in this sample. This chain uses TRBV6-5 with TRBJ2-7; D may be TRBD1 (6 bases). Trimming stripped 2 bases from V and 0 bases from J, with 8 bases between. The CDR3 extends over 14 amino acids. Germline assignment: CDR1 MNHEY and CDR2 SVGAGI. The CDR3 is CASSYNRDSYEQYF. The DNA of the CDR3 is TGTGCCAGCAGTTACAACAGGGACTCCTACGAGCAGTACTTC.

This clone occurred a few times. The chain links TRBV5-1 to TRBJ1-5; possible D gene TRBD1, 5 bases. V was clipped by 3 bases and J by 1 base, with 11 bases between them. Germline V lookup: CDR1 SGHRS, CDR2 YFSETQ. The CDR3 sequence is 15 residues long. In nucleotides, the CDR3 is TGCGCCAGCAGCTCGGGGGACGGAAGCAATCAGCCCCAGCATTTT. Its protein is CASSSGDGSNQPQHF. Variable domain in full (rest from reference TRBV5-1 and TRBJ1-5): KAGVTQTPRYLIKTRGQQVTLSCSPISGHRSVSWYQQTPGQGLQFLFEYFSETQRNKGNFPGRFSGRQFSNSRSEMNVSTLELGDSALYLCASSSGDGSNQPQHFGDGTRLSIL.